Each of the 26 T cell receptor beta chains below was sequenced from the same sample in a study of blood T cell repertoires in COVID-19. Clones were read by immunoSEQ multiplex PCR, and TCRdb kept only the in-frame ones, dropping some. Of 380,000 or so clones listed, around 90% are singletons. The specimen was peripheral blood. Receptors were obtained from a middle-aged man with acute or convalescent COVID-19.

V usage is TRBV11-2 and J usage is TRBJ2-1; D not resolved. Germline V gene data show CDR1 as SGHAT and CDR2 as FQNNGV. With 3 bases removed from V and 5 bases from J, the gap between germline ends came to 11 bases. The CDR3 is 14 amino acids. The CDR3 nucleotides read TGTGCCAGCAGCTTCCCCCCAGAAAACAATGAGCAGTTCTTC. This encodes CASSFPPENNEQFF.

As to this clone: The sample holds other DNA sequences that translate to the same CDR3. V usage is TRBV5-1 and J usage is TRBJ2-2, with D unclear. V lost 0 bases to trimming and J lost 1 base, with 4 bases between them. The CDR3 runs 14 residues. Germline CDR1 and CDR2: SGHRS and YFSETQ. The CDR3 sequence: CASSLGQNTGELFF. The CDR3 DNA sequence: TGCGCCAGCAGCTTGGGGCAGAACACCGGGGAGCTGTTTTTT.

This clone rates as medium-sized. V and J are TRBV6-5 and TRBJ2-2, with D unclear. From germline, CDR1 is MNHEY and CDR2 SVGAGI. This CDR3 has 13 residues. V was shortened by 8 bases and J by 5 bases, with 12 bases between the two germline ends. The CDR3 reads CASLPGWTGELFF. The CDR3 DNA reads as TGTGCCAGCCTGCCAGGTTGGACCGGGGAGCTGTTTTTT.

The chain employs TRBV2 and TRBJ1-4; TRBD1 aligns across 12 bases. Germline V gene data show CDR1 as SNHLY and CDR2 as FYNNEI. CDR3 size: 17 residues. V trimming: 4 bases; J trimming: 1 base; junction bases outside the gene matches: 4. CDR3 region: CASSGGQGARTNEKLFF. The CDR3 DNA is TGTGCCAGCAGTGGGGGACAGGGGGCGCGAACTAATGAAAAACTGTTTTTT.

J is TRBJ2-6 and V is TRBV28; D call uncertain. CDR1 and CDR2 from the germline V gene are MDHEN and SYDVKM. V was cut by 6 bases and J by 1 base, with 4 bases left in between. The CDR3 length is 13 residues. The DNA for the CDR3 is TGTGCCAGCAGATCGTCTGGGGCCAACGTCCTGACTTTC. Protein: CASRSSGANVLTF.

V usage is TRBV5-1 and J usage is TRBJ2-7; 7 bases are a match to TRBD2. The CDR3 runs 14 residues. Trimming at V came to 2 bases and at J to 5 bases, leaving 7 bases not matched to a gene. Looked up from germline, CDR1 is SGHRS and CDR2 is YFSETQ. Written as DNA, the CDR3 is TGCGCCAGCAGCTTAACGGGGGGTTGGAACGAGCAGTACTTC. Translating gives CASSLTGGWNEQYF.

The gene calls are TRBV19 and TRBJ2-7; 9 bases match TRBD1. V lost 4 bases to trimming and J lost 2 bases; unmatched junction nucleotides: 6. The CDR3 is made up of 15 amino acids. Germline V gene sequence: CDR1 LNHDA, CDR2 SQIVND (reference sequence). The CDR3 protein is CASSSGTGRTYEQYF. The CDR3 DNA reads TGTGCCAGTAGTAGCGGGACAGGGCGTACCTACGAGCAGTACTTC.

The chain links TRBV3-1 (or the pseudogene TRBV3-2) to TRBJ2-7; TRBD1 matches 8 bases. V lost 4 bases, J lost 6 bases, and 11 bases stayed unmatched. The CDR3 contains 15 residues. Germline V gene sequence: CDR1 LGHDT, CDR2 YNNKEL (reference sequence). The CDR3 DNA follows: TGTGCCAGCAGCCCCTCCACGGGACAGGCCCCCGAGCAGTACTTC. Amino acids: CASSPSTGQAPEQYF.

The gene calls are TRBV6-5 and TRBJ2-1; 8 bases agree with TRBD2. From germline, CDR1 is MNHEY and CDR2 SVGAGI. V was clipped by 7 bases and J by 4 bases; unmatched bases: 6. CDR3 size: 14 residues. CDR3 bases: TGTGCCAGCACTAGACTAGCGTCATACAATGAGCAGTTCTTC. Translation gives CASTRLASYNEQFF.

The CDR3 coding sequence is TGCGCCAGCAGTCAACGGCCCCCGTTTTGGGACAGAGCCTCCCTAACCTACGAGCAGTACTTC. Translating gives CASSQRPPFWDRASLTYEQYF. The chain recombines TRBV23-1 with TRBJ2-7; 7 nucleotides line up with TRBD1. TRBV23-1 is classed as an ORF, of uncertain function. The trim removed 2 bases at V and 2 bases at J, leaving 24 bases unmatched. The CDR3 is 21 residues long.

This clone was detected a few times. The J gene is TRBJ2-7, the V gene TRBV28; 8 nucleotides match TRBD1. The junction had 12 bases not matched to a gene; V was cut back by 6 bases and J by 5 bases. Germline CDR1 is MDHEN and CDR2 is SYDVKM. This CDR3 comprises 15 residues. The CDR3 protein is CASRRLDRVNHEQYF. Here the CDR3 DNA reads TGTGCCAGCAGGAGACTGGACAGGGTAAACCACGAGCAGTACTTC.

The chain has TRBV11-2 and TRBJ1-4, with TRBD1 identical over 8 bases. V lost 1 base to trimming and J lost 7 bases; unmatched junction nucleotides: 5. Germline lookup yields CDR1 SGHAT and CDR2 FQNNGV. This CDR3 is 15 amino acids long. The CDR3 DNA reads TGTGCCAGCAGCTTAGGGACAGGGCTCGGTGAAAAACTGTTTTTT. It is translated as CASSLGTGLGEKLFF.

The CDR3 nucleotides read TGTGCCAGCACACTTGCTAATGAAAAACTGTTTTTT. It codes for CASTLANEKLFF. The chain recombines TRBV28 with TRBJ1-4; no reliable D call. Per germline, CDR1 MDHEN and CDR2 SYDVKM. Trimming left V 7 bases short and J 3 bases short, with 6 bases between. This CDR3 region has 12 residues.

The genes are TRBV29-1 and TRBJ2-3; TRBD1 is a possible D gene (5 bases). This CDR3 is built from 14 residues. The germline V and J ends were trimmed by 4 bases and 1 base, with 12 bases remaining between them. The germline V gene encodes CDR1 SQVTM and CDR2 ANQGSEA. CDR3: CSVVAQAGTDTQYF. DNA for the CDR3: TGCAGCGTTGTGGCACAGGCTGGCACAGATACGCAGTATTTT.

This chain links TRBV27 with TRBJ1-6; D might be TRBD1 (5 bases). V was pared by 0 bases and J by 9 bases, with 15 bases between. The CDR3 spans 16 residues. Germline assignment: CDR1 MNHEY and CDR2 SMNVEV (reference sequence). The CDR3 sequence is CASSLSGGGTVSPLHF. CDR3 sequence (DNA): TGTGCCAGCAGTTTATCTGGGGGGGGAACAGTTTCACCCCTCCACTTT.

The CDR3 spells CASSLSGHREQFF. The CDR3, as DNA: TGTGCCAGCTCCCTGTCAGGACACAGGGAGCAGTTCTTC. The chain combines TRBV13 with TRBJ2-1; D is possibly TRBD1 (5 bases). Germline V CDR1 and CDR2: PRHDT, FYEKMQ (reference sequence). The length of the CDR3 is 13 residues. Trimming took 8 bases from V and 10 from J, leaving 18 bases between them.

The chain carries TRBV7-9 and TRBJ2-7; no reliable D call. CDR1 and CDR2 (germline): SEHNR, FQNEAQ (reference sequence). The length of the CDR3 is 11 residues. Trimming cost V 5 bases and J 0 bases, with 2 bases left between them. CDR3: CASSHSYEQYF. CDR3 nucleotides: TGTGCCAGCAGCCACTCCTACGAGCAGTACTTC.

The chain carries TRBV24-1 and TRBJ2-1, with a weak D call TRBD2 (5 bases). The CDR3 is 13 amino acids. Trimming pared 2 bases from V and 6 bases from J, leaving 7 bases between. CDR1 is KGHDR and CDR2 is SFDVKD in the germline V gene. CDR3 in DNA: TGTGCCACCAGTGATTACACTAGCAATGAGCAGTTCTTC. Translation: CATSDYTSNEQFF.

V usage is TRBV5-4 and J usage is TRBJ2-7; D gene uncertain. The CDR3 extends over 13 amino acids. The V end was cut by 4 bases, the J end by 7 bases, with 15 bases between. Germline CDR1 and CDR2: SGHNT and YYREEE (reference sequence). CDR3 coding DNA: TGTGCCAGCAGCCCGAGTTCCTTGCGGGAGCAGTACTTC. Protein: CASSPSSLREQYF.

V is TRBV7-2 and J is TRBJ1-6, with 10 nucleotides matching TRBD1. Per the germline V gene, CDR1 is SGHTA and CDR2 is FQGNSA. This CDR3 is 15 amino acids long. V shed 5 bases and J 9 bases; nucleotides not matched to a gene: 7. The CDR3 nucleotides read TGTGCCAGCAGCGTTCGACAGGGGGCCGTTTCACCCCTCCACTTT. The encoded protein is CASSVRQGAVSPLHF.

The J gene is TRBJ1-4, the V gene TRBV4-1; D is ambiguous. This CDR3 comprises 14 residues. Germline loops: CDR1 MGHRA, CDR2 YSYEKL. Trimming stripped 3 bases from V and 0 bases from J, with 5 bases between. The CDR3: CASSHVTTNEKLFF. CDR3 nucleotide sequence: TGCGCCAGCAGCCACGTTACAACTAATGAAAAACTGTTTTTT.

The chain is built from TRBV4-2 and TRBJ2-1; the D gene is possibly TRBD2 (7 bases). Trimming pared 3 bases from V and 4 bases from J, leaving 13 bases between. The CDR3 is made up of 15 amino acids. Per the germline V gene, CDR1 is LGHNA and CDR2 is YNFKEQ. CDR3 bases: TGTGCCAGCAGCCAGTCAGGGAGGGGGTACAATGAGCAGTTCTTC. Its protein product is CASSQSGRGYNEQFF.

The rearrangement links TRBV28 to TRBJ1-1, with D hard to call. Between the trimmed V and J ends, which lost 2 bases and 6 bases, there was a span of 7 bases. CDR3 length: 12 residues. From germline, CDR1 is MDHEN and CDR2 SYDVKM. The CDR3 DNA is TGTGCCAGCAGTTTAGGAGGCCCTGAAGCTTTCTTT. It yields the protein CASSLGGPEAFF.

J is TRBJ1-1 and V is TRBV5-1; D not resolved. Germline CDR1 is SGHRS and CDR2 is YFSETQ. V lost 4 bases and J lost 0, with 7 bases in between. The CDR3 contains 13 residues. The CDR3, as DNA: TGCGCCAGCAGCAGAGACATGAACACTGAAGCTTTCTTT. It specifies CASSRDMNTEAFF.

This sequence joins TRBV9 and TRBJ2-2; 8 positions match TRBD1. The CDR3 length is 17 residues. Germline V gene lookup returns CDR1 SGDLS and CDR2 YYNGEE. V shed 0 bases, J shed 4 bases, and the junction held 8 bases outside the gene matches. CDR3 residues: CASSVDGQGTLTGELFF. The CDR3 nucleotides read TGTGCCAGCAGCGTAGATGGACAGGGAACCCTCACCGGGGAGCTGTTTTTT.

This clone was found once. The chain combines TRBV14 with TRBJ2-7; TRBD1 aligns across 7 bases. Germline-derived CDR1 and CDR2 are SGHDN and FVKESK. Trimming took 3 bases from V and 2 from J; bases not matched to a gene: 7. The CDR3 has 15 residues. CDR3 residues: CASSQETGTPYEQYF. Written as DNA, the CDR3 is TGTGCCAGCAGCCAGGAGACAGGGACCCCCTACGAGCAGTACTTC.